Detailed here is one T cell receptor beta chain. Its target antigen remains unknown. There are no base qualities to consult, and no much larger clone falls within one base. Adjacent samples were composed of nontumor breast tissue surrounding the tumor. TCRdb lists the instrument as Illumina HiSeq 2000. TCR beta chain libraries were generated by multiplex PCR amplification. The amplified TCR beta chain products were analyzed by high-throughput sequencing. TCRdb reanalyzed the raw reads on its own, using fastp at Q25 for trimming and MiXCR for clone calling, and kept in-frame beta chains. Identical CDR3 proteins give one entry, which carries the most common genes and DNA. Recorded for this sample are about 14,000 distinct CDR3 sequences; approximately 50% of them occurred a single time. The ten largest clones represent roughly 31% of the sample. The entry originates in a study of breast tumors, draining lymph nodes, adjacent tissues listed by TCRdb under 2016. Background on the whole study: TCR beta repertoires were compared across tumor, adjacent nontumor tissue and axillary lymph nodes obtained from breast cancer patients. In human breast cancer, the study set out to evaluate how tumor, surrounding tissue and draining lymph node repertoires relate to one another and whether T cells may move between these sites. General study outcomes and caveats: Tumor and nontumor tissue repertoires were found to be significantly more similar in luminal-like than in basal-like breast cancer. The data were judged consistent with most tumor T cells deriving from the lymph node and then expanding within tumor tissue. The study presented the conclusion that tumor T cells originate in lymph nodes as consistent with a hypothesis, not as something directly demonstrated. Tumors showed preferential V and J gene usage, and their T-cell repertoire diversity fell below that of lymph nodes yet above that of nontumor tissue.

CDR1 and CDR2 were assigned from the germline V gene as KGHDR and SFDVKD. The V end loses 9 bases and the J end loses 1 base, and a stretch of 11 bases separates them. Reading from cysteine to phenylalanine, the CDR3 counts 13 amino acids. Only the CDR3 portion is preserved as DNA: 39 bases, with reading frame beginning at the first base. The TCR originated in a female donor with breast cancer. Some clones in this sample may be carry-over from other donors' samples. The material sequenced was tumor-adjacent breast tissue. This chain is built from TRBV24-1 and TRBJ2-5; the D segment could be TRBD1, given 5 matching bases. The CDR3 protein is CATGRAPQETQYF. Here is the DNA: TGTGCCACCGGCAGGGCACCCCAAGAGACCCAGTACTTC.